This T cell receptor (beta chain) stems from a study of T cells in localized non-small cell lung cancer. Germline CDR1 and CDR2: LNHDA and SQIVND (reference sequence). The length of the CDR3 is 13 residues. V lost 3 bases to trimming and J lost 4 bases, with 9 bases between them. Sequenced by immunoSEQ multiplex PCR; TCRdb stores in-frame clones only, minus some. The sample lists around 900 clones; under 25% were seen once. The receptor comes from a female donor at least 60 years old with stage II squamous cell lung carcinoma. V gene TRBV19 combines with J gene TRBJ1-2, with D tentatively TRBD1 (5 bases). Sample: lung tumor tissue, taken before any cancer treatment. CDR3 in amino acids: CASSIQGIYGYTF. CDR3 DNA: TGTGCCAGTAGTATTCAGGGTATCTATGGCTACACCTTC.